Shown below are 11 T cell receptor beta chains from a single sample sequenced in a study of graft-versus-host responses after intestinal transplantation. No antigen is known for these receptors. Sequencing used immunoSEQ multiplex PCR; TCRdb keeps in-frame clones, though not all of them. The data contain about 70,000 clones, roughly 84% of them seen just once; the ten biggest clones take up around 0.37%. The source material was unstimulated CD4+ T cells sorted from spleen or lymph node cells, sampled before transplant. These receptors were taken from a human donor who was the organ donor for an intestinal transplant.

For the CDR3, the DNA is TGTGCCAGCAGTTTCAAGACAGGAGTGGATGGCTACACCTTC. Translation: CASSFKTGVDGYTF. V usage is TRBV27 and J usage is TRBJ1-2, with D perhaps matching TRBD1 (6 bases). This CDR3 comprises 14 residues. V lost 3 bases and J 6 bases, leaving 14 bases between the germline ends. Per the germline V gene, CDR1 is MNHEY and CDR2 is SMNVEV (reference sequence).

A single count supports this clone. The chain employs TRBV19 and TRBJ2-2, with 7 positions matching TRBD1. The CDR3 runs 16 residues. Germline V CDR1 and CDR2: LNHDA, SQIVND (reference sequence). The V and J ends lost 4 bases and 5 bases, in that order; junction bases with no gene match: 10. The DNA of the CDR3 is TGTGCCAGTAGTAAGGGTACGGGACAGCTGACCGGGGAGCTGTTTTTT. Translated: CASSKGTGQLTGELFF. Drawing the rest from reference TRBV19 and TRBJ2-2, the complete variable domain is DGGITQSPKYLFRKEGQNVTLSCEQNLNHDAMYWYRQDPGQGLRLIYYSQIVNDFQKGDIAEGYSVSREKKESFPLTVTSAQKNPTAFYLCASSKGTGQLTGELFFGEGSRLTVL.

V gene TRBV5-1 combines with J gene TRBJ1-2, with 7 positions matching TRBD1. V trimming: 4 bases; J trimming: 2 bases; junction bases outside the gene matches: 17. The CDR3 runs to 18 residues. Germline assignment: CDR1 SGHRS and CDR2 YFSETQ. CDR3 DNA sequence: TGCGCCAGCAGCCACCCCCCAGGCAGGGGGAATTCCAACTATGGCTACACCTTC. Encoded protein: CASSHPPGRGNSNYGYTF.

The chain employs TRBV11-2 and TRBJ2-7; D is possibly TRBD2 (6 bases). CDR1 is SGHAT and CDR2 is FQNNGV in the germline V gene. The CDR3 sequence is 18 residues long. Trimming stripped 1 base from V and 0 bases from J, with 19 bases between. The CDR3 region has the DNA TGTGCCAGCAGCTTAGTGTCCCCCGGCGGGAAGAGCTCCTACGAGCAGTACGTC. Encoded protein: CASSLVSPGGKSSYEQYV.

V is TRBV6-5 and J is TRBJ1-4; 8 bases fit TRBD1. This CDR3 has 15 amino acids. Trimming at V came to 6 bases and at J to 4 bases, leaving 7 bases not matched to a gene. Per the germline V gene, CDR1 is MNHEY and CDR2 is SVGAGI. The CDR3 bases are TGTGCCAGCAGACCCCGGGACAGGCGTAATGAAAAACTGTTTTTT. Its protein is CASRPRDRRNEKLFF.

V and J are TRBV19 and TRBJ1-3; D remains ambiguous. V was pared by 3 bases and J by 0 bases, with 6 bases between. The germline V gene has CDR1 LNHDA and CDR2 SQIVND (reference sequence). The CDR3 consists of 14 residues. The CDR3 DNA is TGTGCCAGTAGTATGACAAACTCTGGAAACACCATATATTTT. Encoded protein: CASSMTNSGNTIYF.

The CDR3 DNA sequence: TGTGCCAGCAGCGTTACCTTAACAGGGGAAGGAAACACCATATATTTT. Protein sequence: CASSVTLTGEGNTIYF. The rearrangement uses TRBV9 and TRBJ1-3, with 7 bases that match TRBD1. CDR3 size: 16 residues. Germline CDR1 and CDR2: SGDLS and YYNGEE. Trimming took 2 bases from V and 4 from J; bases not matched to a gene: 9.

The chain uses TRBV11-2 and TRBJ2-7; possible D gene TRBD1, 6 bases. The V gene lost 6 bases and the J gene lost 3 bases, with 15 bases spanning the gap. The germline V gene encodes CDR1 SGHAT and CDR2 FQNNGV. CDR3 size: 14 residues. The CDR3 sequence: CASRSTPQGYEQYV. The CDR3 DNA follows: TGTGCCAGCAGATCCACTCCACAGGGCTACGAGCAGTACGTC.

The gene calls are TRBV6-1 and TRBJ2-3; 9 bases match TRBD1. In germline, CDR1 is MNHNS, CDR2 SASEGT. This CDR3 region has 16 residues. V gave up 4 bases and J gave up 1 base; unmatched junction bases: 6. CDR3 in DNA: TGTGCCAGCAGTGCACAGGGGGCGGGTGGCACAGATACGCAGTATTTT. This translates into CASSAQGAGGTDTQYF.

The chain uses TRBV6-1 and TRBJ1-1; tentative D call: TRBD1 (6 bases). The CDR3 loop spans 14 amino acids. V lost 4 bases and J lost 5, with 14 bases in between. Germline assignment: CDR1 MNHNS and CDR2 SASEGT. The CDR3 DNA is TGTGCCAGCAGTGCCAAACAGGGATGGACTGAAGCTTTCTTT. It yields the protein CASSAKQGWTEAFF.

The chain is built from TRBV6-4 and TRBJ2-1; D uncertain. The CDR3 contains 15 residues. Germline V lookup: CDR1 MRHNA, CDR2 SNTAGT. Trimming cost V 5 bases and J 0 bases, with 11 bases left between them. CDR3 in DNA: TGTGCCAGCAGTCCCGCCTTGAGCTCCTACAATGAGCAGTTCTTC. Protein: CASSPALSSYNEQFF.